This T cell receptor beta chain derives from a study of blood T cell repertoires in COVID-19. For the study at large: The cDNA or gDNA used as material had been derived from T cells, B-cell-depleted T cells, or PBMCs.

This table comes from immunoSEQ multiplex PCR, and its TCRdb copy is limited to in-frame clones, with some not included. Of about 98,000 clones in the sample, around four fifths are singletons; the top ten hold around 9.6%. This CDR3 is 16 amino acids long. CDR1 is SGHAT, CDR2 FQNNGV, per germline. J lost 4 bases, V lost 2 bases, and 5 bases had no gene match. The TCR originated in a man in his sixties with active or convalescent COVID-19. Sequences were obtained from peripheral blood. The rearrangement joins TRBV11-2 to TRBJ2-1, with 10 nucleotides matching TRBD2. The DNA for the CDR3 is TGTGCCAGCAGCTTATTGGCTAGCGGGAGATACAATGAGCAGTTCTTC. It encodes CASSLLASGRYNEQFF.